Listed here is a single T cell receptor (beta chain). The antigen it binds to is not known. No base-level quality is on record; no much larger clone is a single base apart. CDR1 and CDR2 are read off the germline V gene as MNHNS and SASEGT. The CDR3 runs 16 residues from the cysteine to the phenylalanine. This entry keeps only the CDR3 DNA: 48 bases, framed from base 1. V drops 2 bases and J drops 0 bases, leaving 11 bases in between. Libraries were built with the immunoSEQ multiplex PCR assay. The multiplex PCR relied on a mix of 60 forward primers for TCR Vbeta segments and 13 reverse primers for TCR Jbeta segments. The CDR3 region of rearranged TCR beta genes was amplified from genomic DNA by a multiplex PCR assay. On the Illumina HiSeq System, the amplified TCR beta libraries were sequenced as 87-base-pair reads. Concerning the study's data processing: A later analysis counted tens of millions of unique TCR beta chains across the 550 to 700 repertoires, and about 10 million of these chains were shared by at least two donors. Raw reads were error-corrected and collapsed into unique sequences by a nearest-neighbor algorithm in which closely related sequences were merged to remove PCR and sequencing errors. To assign V, D and J gene segments, CDR3 sequences were aligned to IMGT reference sequences. For a sequence to be retained, at least a six-nucleotide match to both a V gene segment and a J gene segment was required. A rearrangement counted as productive if the CDR3 had no stop codons and remained in frame with V and J, and every other rearrangement counted as non-productive. Following IMGT convention, CDR3 was defined as the stretch from the second conserved V-encoded cysteine up to the conserved J-encoded phenylalanine. The earlier analysis of roughly 590 of the donors excluded sequences that lacked an unambiguous match to a single V gene segment. An earlier analysis of several hundred of the donors classified V segments as functional when productive rearrangements were above 56.7% and as segregating when the standard deviation between donors was above 5%. To diagnose cytomegalovirus status from the catalog of TCR beta chain sequences, a statistical classification framework was built. In a later analysis, V and J genes were assigned by comparing TCR nucleotide sequences against IMGT/GENE-DB human TR gene sequences. Using the TCRdist pipeline, a later analysis assigned CDR3 sequences along with most-parsimonious VDJ recombination scenarios. In a later analysis, each TCR beta chain was defined by its CDR3 amino acid sequence together with its V-gene family, and reads lacking a unique V-gene family were excluded. As a way to deal with suspected cross-contamination and a sequencing artifact, a later analysis dropped under 600 nucleotide sequences that were highly shared and had low generation probability. In a later analysis, a clonal expansion index for each public chain was calculated from normalized within-repertoire ranks of inferred template counts. A later analysis computed generation probabilities with a VDJ recombination model fitted to out-of-frame rearrangements, and checked the results against IGoR. In a later analysis, TCR-TCR, TCR-HLA and TCR-CMV co-occurrence was scored with hypergeometric tests, and a repertoire-size bias correction was applied to TCR pairs. False discovery rates were estimated in a later analysis by permuting HLA or CMV assignments 20 times. A later analysis grouped co-occurring TCRs with DBSCAN, adding TCRdist sequence similarity when clustering within HLA-allele-positive subsets. Repertoires with fewer than 30,000 or more than 120,000 public chains, plus five repertoires with anomalous nucleotide sharing, were excluded from co-occurrence clustering. As stored in TCRdb, this immuneACCESS dataset retains in-frame rearrangements with V and J assigned. A fraction of the clones does not appear; measured against another copy, unresolved V genes explain less than half of the discrepancy, and the remainder lacks a known reason. V and J calls and clone size follow that table, whereas D and trimming were derived from the DNA. This sample holds over 30,000 clones; over 60% were observed only once. The top ten constitute roughly 9.1% of the sample.

The sample originates from a study of cytomegalovirus exposure and HLA in healthy donors (dated by TCRdb to about 2017). Turning to the overall study: In an earlier analysis of 450 to 750 of the donors, 276 Gb of sequence data and about 110 million unique TCR beta sequences from about 190 million T cells were reported. A later analysis re-analyzed previously published TCR beta repertoires from approximately 700 donors and added high-resolution HLA genotyping to study TCR occurrence patterns. Among around 400 genotyped donors of the cohort, an average of approximately 240,000 unique TCR beta nucleotide sequences was sequenced per donor, of which about 18% were non-productive. Typing coverage differed by locus: A, B, C, DRB1 and DQB1 were typed in about 620-630 donors, DQA1 in around 500, DPA1 in around 600, and DPB1 in 450 to 490. A later genetic analysis took genome-wide SNP genotypes for about 55% of the 666 donors and used that subset as a discovery cohort. To decide whether each TCR beta V gene segment behaved as functional or pseudogenic, an earlier analysis of approximately 620 of the donors relied on high-throughput TCR beta sequencing. All discovery cohort repertoires had been generated using a single sequencing platform. Of the 300 to 500 genotyped donors, 70% to 90% were placed in the genetic ancestry cluster associated with self-reported Caucasian donors. Rather than drawing on any new phenotypic data, the later analysis identified candidate immune exposures from TCR beta sequences and the way those sequences occurred across donors. High-throughput TCR immunosequencing, statistical association of individual TCRs with disease status, and machine learning were combined to predict cytomegalovirus infection status. Both class I and class II loci were covered by HLA typing, at four-digit resolution. The study profiled the T cell repertoires of about 640 subjects by immunosequencing and related them to cytomegalovirus serostatus. An early release that covered roughly 600 HLA-typed donors contained approximately 300 gigabases of sequencing data and roughly 84 million unique TCR sequences. Roughly 5 DR-DQ haplotypes were handled as single units for association and clustering, since linkage in the cohort was strong. The study aimed to test whether cataloging public T cell receptors could reveal signatures of past pathogen exposure. Besides the first cohort of around 670 subjects, a separate validation cohort made up of 120 different subjects was used. Donor age, sex, ethnicity and CMV serostatus were collected together with the repertoire data.

The cohort comprised 550 to 700 healthy bone marrow donors. Cohort members were all nominally healthy when sampled, although unrecorded immune exposures were likely present. The donor tested CMV seropositive and was one of the 289 seropositive cohort members. Each donor provided a peripheral blood sample, and peripheral blood mononuclear cells were used for TCR beta sequencing. The Qiagen DNeasy Blood Extraction Kit was used to extract genomic DNA from the blood cell samples. General study outcomes and caveats: Because some donors lacked HLA typing at each locus, the association tests relied only on the typed subset. Most CMV-associated TCR beta chains appeared to be HLA-restricted in a later analysis, and the HLA associations seemed to be driven largely by CMV exposure. Linkage disequilibrium might explain the correlated functional status among segregating V segments, but an unknown experimental factor could not be ruled out. A cluster of highly shared sequence variants was judged likely to represent a technical artifact of the sequencing pipeline. Immune exposure information for the cohort was limited to CMV serostatus. Most TCR sequences were seen in very few donors, while some public TCRs were found in many individuals. According to a later analysis, parvovirus B19, influenza, CMV and Epstein-Barr virus appeared linked to several top co-occurrence clusters. Compared with the roughly 720-donor mean, donors in an Asian-associated ancestry cluster had fewer N-insertions in productive TCRs, according to a later genetic analysis. A later genetic analysis associated a missense DCLRE1C variant with V-gene and J-gene trimming of TCR beta chains, and an independent cohort replicated the association. The study listed 170 or so TCR beta chains as associated with cytomegalovirus. Around 16 rarely observed V segments, including chromosome 9 orphons, were excluded from the earlier analysis of several hundred of the donors because counts were too low. In both the original and validation cohorts, the classifier was reported to diagnose cytomegalovirus status with high specificity and sensitivity. Sequencing depth was assumed to be roughly uniform across donors in the presence/absence analyses, though that assumption may not hold. In vitro tests confirmed that three of the cytomegalovirus-associated TCR beta chains recognize cytomegalovirus antigens. Assigning TCR associations to individual alleles was difficult when HLA alleles, especially DR and DQ, strongly co-occurred. This cohort had only TCR beta chains sequenced, and the lack of alpha or paired-chain data limited which features could be detected. In an earlier analysis of about 600 of the donors, most TCR beta V segments appeared in productive rearrangements about 87% or about 30% of the time, broadly matching IMGT annotations. A further reported finding was that TCR beta sequences accurately predicted the HLA-A and HLA-B alleles for most subjects in the first cohort. The authors suggested that the approach could potentially be generalized to other disease states and immunological phenotypes. In a later analysis, the rate of TCR association differed among HLA loci, with DRB1 alleles having the most associated TCRs and HLA-C alleles having the fewest. Some IMGT-functional V segments, including TRBV6-2 and TRBV6-3, could not be told apart with the 87-base-pair reads, so those segments were excluded. At a false discovery rate of 0.05, a later analysis linked 15,000 to 20,000 TCR beta sequences to specific HLA alleles. In a later analysis, HLA-associated TCR beta chains were found to be more clonally expanded and to have lower generation probabilities than equally common non-associated chains.

This sequence uses TRBV6-1 and TRBJ2-1, with no confidently assigned D gene. This clonotype was sampled from a man aged 35 to 55 in good health and CMV-seropositive. Sequencing was done on a sample of PBMCs. The CDR3 here reads CASSERDKASYNEQFF. The DNA sequence is TGTGCCAGCAGTGAACGAGACAAGGCCTCCTACAATGAGCAGTTCTTC.